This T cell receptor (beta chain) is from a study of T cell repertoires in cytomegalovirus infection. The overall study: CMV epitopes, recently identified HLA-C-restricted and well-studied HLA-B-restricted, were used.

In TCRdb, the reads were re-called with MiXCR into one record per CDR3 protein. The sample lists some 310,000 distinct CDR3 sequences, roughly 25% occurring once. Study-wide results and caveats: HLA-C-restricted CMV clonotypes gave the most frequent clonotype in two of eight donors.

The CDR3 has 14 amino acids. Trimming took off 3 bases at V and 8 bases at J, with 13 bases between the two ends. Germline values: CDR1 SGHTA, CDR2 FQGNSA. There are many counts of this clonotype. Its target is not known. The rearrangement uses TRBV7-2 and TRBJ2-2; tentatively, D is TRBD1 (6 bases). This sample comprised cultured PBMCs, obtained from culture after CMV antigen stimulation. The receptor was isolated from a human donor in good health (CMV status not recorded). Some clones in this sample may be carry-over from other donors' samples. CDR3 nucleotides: TGTGCCAGCAGCTTGGGGGCCAGGGTGGGGGAGCTGTTTTTT. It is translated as CASSLGARVGELFF.